This T cell receptor (beta chain) appears in the sequencing data of a study of blood T cell repertoires in COVID-19. Study-wide background: COVID-19 samples from acute and convalescent phases originated in the United States, Italy and Spain.

Assay: immunoSEQ multiplex PCR; the TCRdb copy retains only in-frame clones and omits some. This table has roughly 250,000 clones, over 75% appearing once. In assigning cohorts, the study relied on participant-reported clinical history. This receptor was identified in a woman between 40 and 50 years old who had been exposed to COVID-19. Sequenced material: PBMCs or T cells enriched from blood (not recorded which).

The CDR3 bases are TGTGCCAGCAGGGGACAGGGGGGGAGCGGGGAGCTGTTTTTT. This encodes CASRGQGGSGELFF. The V and J genes are TRBV6-1 and TRBJ2-2, with TRBD1 identical over 11 bases. V was clipped by 6 bases and J by 7 bases; unmatched bases: 4. Germline V CDR1 and CDR2: MNHNS, SASEGT. The CDR3 extends over 14 amino acids.